One sample yielded the 5 T cell receptor beta chains listed below, sequenced in a study of T cells in tuberculosis. TCRdb's table, derived via immunoSEQ multiplex PCR, lists solely in-frame clones and lacks some. There are about 29,000 clones in the sample; 93% occur only once, and about 4.9% lies in the top ten. Input material: PBMCs. These receptors were collected from a donor aged 5-35 years with latent tuberculosis or without tuberculosis infection.

The chain combines TRBV18 with TRBJ1-1, with D possibly TRBD1 on 5 matching bases. Germline assignment: CDR1 KGHSH and CDR2 LQKENI. CDR3 length: 14 residues. V was shortened by 1 base and J by 6 bases, with 12 bases between the two germline ends. For the CDR3, the DNA is TGTGCCAGCTCACCACTCGGGGGGGAGTCTGAAGCTTTCTTT. Its protein is CASSPLGGESEAFF.

The chain carries TRBV4-1 and TRBJ2-7; D is perhaps TRBD1 (5 bases). This CDR3 contains 13 residues. Germline lookup yields CDR1 MGHRA and CDR2 YSYEKL. Trimming left V 1 base short and J 5 bases short, with 9 bases between. The CDR3 DNA is TGCGCCAGCAGCCAAGTCTCAGGGCACGAGCAGTACTTC. Protein: CASSQVSGHEQYF.

The J gene is TRBJ2-7, the V gene TRBV4-1; possibly TRBD1 for D (6 bases). CDR1 MGHRA and CDR2 YSYEKL come from the germline V gene. This CDR3 has 15 residues. V lost 1 base and J lost 0, with 10 bases in between. In nucleotides, the CDR3 is TGCGCCAGCAGCCAAGTCCGGGACATCTCCTACGAGCAGTACTTC. Translation: CASSQVRDISYEQYF.

The chain has TRBV21-1 and TRBJ1-3; the D call TRBD1 from the table was never checked on the DNA. TRBV21-1 is given as a pseudogene. The CDR3 runs to 17 residues. The CDR3 DNA sequence: TGTGCCAGCAGCAACATGCCCGGGACAGGGTTTTTAAACACCATATATTTT. As protein: CASSNMPGTGFLNTIYF.

The J gene is TRBJ1-2, the V gene TRBV20-1; tentatively, D is TRBD1 (5 bases). Trimming removed 7 bases at V and 7 bases at J, with 10 bases between. Per the germline V gene, CDR1 is DFQATT and CDR2 is SNEGSKA (reference sequence). The CDR3 contains 10 residues. The CDR3 protein is CSGRGGGYTF. Written as DNA, the CDR3 is TGCAGTGGACGCGGGGGTGGCTACACCTTC.